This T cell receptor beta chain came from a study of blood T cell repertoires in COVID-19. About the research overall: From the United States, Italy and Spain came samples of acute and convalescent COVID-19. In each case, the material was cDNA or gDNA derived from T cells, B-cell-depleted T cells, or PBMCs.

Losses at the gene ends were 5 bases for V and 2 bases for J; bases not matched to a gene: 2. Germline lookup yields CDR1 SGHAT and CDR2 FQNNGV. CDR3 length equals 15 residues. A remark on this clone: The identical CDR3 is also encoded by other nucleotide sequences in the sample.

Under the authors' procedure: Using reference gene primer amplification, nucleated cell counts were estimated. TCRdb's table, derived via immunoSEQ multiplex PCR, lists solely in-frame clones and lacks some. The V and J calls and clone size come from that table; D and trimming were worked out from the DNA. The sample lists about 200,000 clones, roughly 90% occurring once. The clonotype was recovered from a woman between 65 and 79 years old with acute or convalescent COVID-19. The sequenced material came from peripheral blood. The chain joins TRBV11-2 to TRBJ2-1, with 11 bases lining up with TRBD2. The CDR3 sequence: CASSLGLAAYNEQFF. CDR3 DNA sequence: TGTGCCAGCAGCCTGGGACTAGCGGCCTACAATGAGCAGTTCTTC.